The rows below give T cell receptor beta chains drawn from one sample of a study of CD8+ T cells in alopecia areata. Measured with immunoSEQ multiplex PCR; TCRdb has only the in-frame clones, and not every one. The data contain under 200,000 clones, around three fifths of them singletons. Source: CD4+ T cells sorted from blood, taken at week 24, from a patient treated with tofacitinib. These receptors all stem from a human donor with alopecia areata. Both conserved end residues are part of each CDR3. The order of the fields is clone size, V gene, J gene, D gene, CDR3 length, CDR3 DNA, CDR3 protein. The D gene is left open where the match is weak. Not every row has a clone size; where given, it reads once, few, many or a size class.

.,TRBV30,TRBJ1-5,.,15,TGTGCCTGGAGAAAGGGTAGTAATAGCAATCAGCCCCAGCATTTT,CAWRKGSNSNQPQHF
.,TRBV30,TRBJ1-3,.,11,TGTGCCTGGATAGAGGGAAACACCATATATTTT,CAWIEGNTIYF
.,TRBV30,TRBJ1-5,.,14,TGTGCCTGGAGGGCTCAGGGAGCGGATCAGCCCCAGCATTTT,CAWRAQGADQPQHF
.,TRBV2,TRBJ1-6,.,15,TGTGCCAGCAGACCCTACAGGAGACCCAATTCACCCCTCCACTTT,CASRPYRRPNSPLHF
few,TRBV7-9,TRBJ1-4,TRBD1,15,TGTGCCAGCAGGGATCCCCGGGACAGGGGGGAAAAACTGTTTTTT,CASRDPRDRGEKLFF
.,TRBV2,TRBJ1-2,.,15,TGTGCCAGCAGTGATTCGTGGCAGGGGAGAGATGGCTACACCTTC,CASSDSWQGRDGYTF
.,TRBV20-1,TRBJ2-7,.,11,TGCAGTGCCTCCCGGGACCACGAGCAGTACTTC,CSASRDHEQYF
.,TRBV5-1,TRBJ2-2,.,15,TGCGCCAGCAGCTTGGCCAGGACAGCCACCGGGGAGCTGTTTTTT,CASSLARTATGELFF
.,TRBV29-1,TRBJ1-1,.,12,TGCAGCGTTGTACAGGGCGTCACTGAAGCTTTCTTT,CSVVQGVTEAFF
few,TRBV10-2,TRBJ1-6,.,14,TGCGCCAGCAGCCAAGCGGGGGATAAATCACCCCTCCACTTT,CASSQAGDKSPLHF
.,TRBV30,TRBJ2-2,.,14,TGTGCCTGGGGGGACCATCCGAACACCGGGGAGCTGTTTTTT,CAWGDHPNTGELFF